This T cell receptor (beta chain) was obtained from a study of ipilimumab plus nivolumab after autologous stem cell transplantation (dated by TCRdb to about 2021). Notes on the research overall: Trial patients received a median of about five ipilimumab doses and fewer than 10 nivolumab doses. Included in the myeloma cohort were high-risk transplant-naive patients as well as patients relapsing within 3 years of a first autologous transplant. Patients in the trial were undergoing autologous transplant and had high-risk diffuse large B cell lymphoma, mature T cell lymphoma, or multiple myeloma. The intent-to-treat population of the trial consisted of some 36 patients. Overall study outcomes, separate from this receptor: Per the authors, a biologic rationale for further study of the post-transplant checkpoint inhibition approach was offered by T cell receptor repertoire, regulatory T cell phenotype and gut microbiota profiles. Combined checkpoint inhibition as post-transplant consolidation was concluded by the authors to appear tolerable.

As regards this clone: Its antigen remains unidentified. Per-base qualities were not stored, and no clone one base away is much larger.

Libraries were prepared through the immunoSEQ multiplex PCR assay. The immuneACCESS repertoire file appears here via TCRdb, limited to in-frame rearrangements. These files lack a portion of the clones; in checked studies, under half of the deficit traces to unresolved V genes, and the cause of the others is not known. The sample table shows just over 40,000 clones, and around 92% are seen once. The ten top clones hold 0.75% to 1% of the sample. Ipilimumab was given at 1 mg/kg intravenously on day 1 of selected weeks, and checkpoint therapy started 14 to 28 days after autologous transplant. Nivolumab was given at 3 mg/kg intravenously on day 1 of weeks 1, 4, 7, 10, and every two weeks through week 26. The study was a Phase Ib clinical trial testing combined checkpoint inhibition with ipilimumab and nivolumab as consolidation after autologous stem cell transplantation. According to the germline V gene (reference sequence), CDR1 reads LNHDA and CDR2 reads SQIVND. The CDR3 numbers 13 residues from cysteine through phenylalanine. Only the CDR3 DNA is retained, 39 bases long and in frame from the first base. Relative to germline, V is missing 5 bases and J is missing 10 bases, with 7 bases of the junction outside any gene match.

The clonotype originates from a male donor with multiple myeloma. This specimen was PBMCs, taken in a trial of ipilimumab plus nivolumab as post-transplant consolidation. This chain joins TRBV19 to TRBJ2-7; TRBD1 matches 11 bases in the middle. The CDR3 region reads CASSLDRGQSQYF. The DNA is as follows: TGTGCCAGTAGTCTGGACAGGGGGCAAAGCCAGTACTTC.